This TCR beta chain was captured by sequencing in a study of cytomegalovirus exposure and HLA in healthy donors. Study as a whole: Within the Caucasian-associated ancestry cluster were around 81% of the roughly 400 genotyped donors. General observations from the study: There were some public TCRs occurring in many donors, but most TCR sequences were rare.

On this clone itself: The antigen is not known.

Per the germline V gene, CDR1 is MNHNY and CDR2 is SVGAGI (reference sequence). CDR3 size: 14 residues. The V and J ends lost 2 bases and 4 bases, in that order; junction bases with no gene match: 4. The PCR made use of 60 Vbeta and 13 Jbeta primers. Clones were read by immunoSEQ multiplex PCR, and TCRdb kept only the in-frame ones, dropping some. Of 150,000 or so clones detected, roughly 74% appear once; the ten largest clones hold around 2.8%. The TCR originated in a man aged 18 to 30 in good health and CMV-seronegative. The V call is TRBV6-6, the J call TRBJ2-7; 8 positions agree with TRBD1. The material sequenced was PBMCs. The CDR3 bases are TGTGCCAGCAGTTACGGCAGGGGGCGATACGAGCAGTACTTC. Translating gives CASSYGRGRYEQYF.